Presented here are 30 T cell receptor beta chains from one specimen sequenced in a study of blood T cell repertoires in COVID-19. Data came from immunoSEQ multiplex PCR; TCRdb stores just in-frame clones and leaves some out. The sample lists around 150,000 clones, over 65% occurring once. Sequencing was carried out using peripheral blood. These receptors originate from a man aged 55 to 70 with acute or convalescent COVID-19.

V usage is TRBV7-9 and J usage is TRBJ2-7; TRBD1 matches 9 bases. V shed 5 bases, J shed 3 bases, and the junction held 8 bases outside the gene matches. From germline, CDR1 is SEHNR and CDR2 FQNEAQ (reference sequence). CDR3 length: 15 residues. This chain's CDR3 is CASSGGTGPFYEQYF. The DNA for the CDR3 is TGTGCCAGCAGCGGAGGGACAGGGCCTTTCTACGAGCAGTACTTC.

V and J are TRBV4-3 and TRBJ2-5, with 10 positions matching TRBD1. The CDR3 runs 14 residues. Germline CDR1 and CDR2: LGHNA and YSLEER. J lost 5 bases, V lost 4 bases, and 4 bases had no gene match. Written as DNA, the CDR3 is TGCGCCAGCAGCCTCGGGACAGGGGTCGAGACCCAGTACTTC. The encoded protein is CASSLGTGVETQYF.

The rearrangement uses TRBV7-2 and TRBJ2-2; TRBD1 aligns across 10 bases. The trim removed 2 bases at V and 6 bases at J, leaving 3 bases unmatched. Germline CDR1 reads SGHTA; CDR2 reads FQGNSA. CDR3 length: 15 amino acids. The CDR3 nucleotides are TGTGCCAGCAGCTTACGACAGGGGGCTCCCGGGGAGCTGTTTTTT. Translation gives CASSLRQGAPGELFF.

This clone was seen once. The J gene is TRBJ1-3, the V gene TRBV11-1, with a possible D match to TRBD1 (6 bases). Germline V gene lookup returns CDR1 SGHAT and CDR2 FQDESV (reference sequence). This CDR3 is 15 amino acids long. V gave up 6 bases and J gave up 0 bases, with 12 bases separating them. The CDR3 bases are TGTGCCAGCAGTTCGGACAGTTCCTCTGGAAACACCATATATTTT. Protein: CASSSDSSSGNTIYF.

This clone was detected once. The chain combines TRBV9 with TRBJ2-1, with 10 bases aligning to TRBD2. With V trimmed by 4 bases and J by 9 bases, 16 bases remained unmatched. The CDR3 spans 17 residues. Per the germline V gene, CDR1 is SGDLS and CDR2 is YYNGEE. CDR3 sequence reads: CASSPRGAGGRLAEQFF. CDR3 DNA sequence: TGTGCCAGCAGCCCCCGAGGAGCGGGGGGGCGTTTAGCTGAGCAGTTCTTC. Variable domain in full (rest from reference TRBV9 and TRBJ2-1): DSGVTQTPKHLITATGQRVTLRCSPRSGDLSVYWYQQSLDQGLQFLIQYYNGEERAKGNILERFSAQQFPDLHSELNLSSLELGDSALYFCASSPRGAGGRLAEQFFGPGTRLTVL.

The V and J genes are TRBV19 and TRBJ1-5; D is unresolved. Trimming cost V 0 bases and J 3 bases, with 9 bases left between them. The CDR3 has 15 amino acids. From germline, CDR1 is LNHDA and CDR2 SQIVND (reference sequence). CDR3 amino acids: CASSIDGGYNQPQHF. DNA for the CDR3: TGTGCCAGTAGTATAGATGGAGGGTACAATCAGCCCCAGCATTTT.

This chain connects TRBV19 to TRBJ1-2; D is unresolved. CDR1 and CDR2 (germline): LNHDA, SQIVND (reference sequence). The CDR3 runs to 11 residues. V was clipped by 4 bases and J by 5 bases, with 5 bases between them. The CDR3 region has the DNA TGTGCCAGTAGTAGCCGGTATGGCTACACCTTC. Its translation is CASSSRYGYTF. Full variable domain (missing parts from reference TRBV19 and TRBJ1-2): DGGITQSPKYLFRKEGQNVTLSCEQNLNHDAMYWYRQDPGQGLRLIYYSQIVNDFQKGDIAEGYSVSREKKESFPLTVTSAQKNPTAFYLCASSSRYGYTFGSGTRLTVV.

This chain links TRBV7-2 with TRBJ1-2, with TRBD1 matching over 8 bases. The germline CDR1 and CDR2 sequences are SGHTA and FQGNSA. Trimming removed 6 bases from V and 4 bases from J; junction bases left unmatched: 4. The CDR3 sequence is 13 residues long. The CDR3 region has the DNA TGTGCCAGCAGGTCCGGGACAGGCTATGGCTACACCTTC. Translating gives CASRSGTGYGYTF.

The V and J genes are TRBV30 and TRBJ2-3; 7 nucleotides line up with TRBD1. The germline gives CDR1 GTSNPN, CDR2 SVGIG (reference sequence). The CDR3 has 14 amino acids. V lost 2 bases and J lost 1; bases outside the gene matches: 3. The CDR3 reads CAWSSGQRTDTQYF. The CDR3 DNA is TGTGCCTGGAGTTCGGGACAGCGCACAGATACGCAGTATTTT.

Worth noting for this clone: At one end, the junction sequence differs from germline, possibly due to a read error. CDR3 DNA: TGCGCCAGCAGCCCTACAGGGGGCATGGGGGTCTTC. Amino acids: CASSPTGGMGVF. The chain recombines TRBV5-1 with TRBJ2-1; 9 nucleotides align to TRBD1. CDR1 is SGHRS, CDR2 YFSETQ, per germline. The length of the CDR3 is 12 residues.

The CDR3 DNA is TGTGCCAGCAGCATTGGACTAGCGGGGGGCCCCACCCGCACAGATACGCAGTATTTT. This gives the protein CASSIGLAGGPTRTDTQYF. The chain links TRBV7-2 to TRBJ2-3; 14 nucleotides agree with TRBD2. Germline V gene data show CDR1 as SGHTA and CDR2 as FQGNSA. The CDR3 extends over 19 amino acids. Trimming took 5 bases from V and 1 from J; bases not matched to a gene: 11.

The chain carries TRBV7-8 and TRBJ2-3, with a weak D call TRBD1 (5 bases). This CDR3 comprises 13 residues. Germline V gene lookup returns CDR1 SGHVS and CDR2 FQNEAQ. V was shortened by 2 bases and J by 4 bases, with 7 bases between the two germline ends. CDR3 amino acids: CASSLQGSDTQYF. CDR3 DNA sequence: TGTGCCAGCAGCTTACAGGGTTCAGATACGCAGTATTTT.

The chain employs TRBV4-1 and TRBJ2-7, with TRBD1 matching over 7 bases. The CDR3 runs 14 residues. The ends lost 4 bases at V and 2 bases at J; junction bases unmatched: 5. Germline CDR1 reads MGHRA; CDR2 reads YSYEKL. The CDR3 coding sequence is TGCGCCAGCAGCCGTACCGGGACAGCCTACGAGCAGTACTTC. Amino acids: CASSRTGTAYEQYF.

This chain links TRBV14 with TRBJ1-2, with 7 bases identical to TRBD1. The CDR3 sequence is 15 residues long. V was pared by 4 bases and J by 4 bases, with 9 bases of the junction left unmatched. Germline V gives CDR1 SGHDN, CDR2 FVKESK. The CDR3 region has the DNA TGTGCCAGCAGCCGACAGGGTGGCCCCCTCTATGGCTACACCTTC. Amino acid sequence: CASSRQGGPLYGYTF.

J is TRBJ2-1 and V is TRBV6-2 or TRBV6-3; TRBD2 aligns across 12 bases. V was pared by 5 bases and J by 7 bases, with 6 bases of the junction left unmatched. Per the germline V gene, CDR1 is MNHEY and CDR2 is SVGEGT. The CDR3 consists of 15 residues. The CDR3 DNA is TGTGCCAGCAGTACTCTAGCGGGGGGGCCTAATGAGCAGTTCTTC. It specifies CASSTLAGGPNEQFF.

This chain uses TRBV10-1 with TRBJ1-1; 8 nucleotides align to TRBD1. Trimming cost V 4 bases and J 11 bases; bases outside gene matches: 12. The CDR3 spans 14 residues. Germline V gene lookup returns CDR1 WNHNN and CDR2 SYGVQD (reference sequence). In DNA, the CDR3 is TGCGCCAGCAGTGGTCATTTCCAGGGGGCAACGGCTTTCTTT. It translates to CASSGHFQGATAFF.

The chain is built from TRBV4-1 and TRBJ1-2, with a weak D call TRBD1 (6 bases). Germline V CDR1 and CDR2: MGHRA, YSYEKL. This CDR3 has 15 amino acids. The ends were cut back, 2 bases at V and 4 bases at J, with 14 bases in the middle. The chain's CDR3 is CASSQPKQGFYGYTF. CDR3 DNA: TGCGCCAGCAGCCAACCGAAACAGGGCTTCTATGGCTACACCTTC.

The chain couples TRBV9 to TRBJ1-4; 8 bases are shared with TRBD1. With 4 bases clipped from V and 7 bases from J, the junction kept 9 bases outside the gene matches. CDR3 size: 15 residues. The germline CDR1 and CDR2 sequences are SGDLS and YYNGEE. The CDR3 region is CASSPRQGMGEKLFF. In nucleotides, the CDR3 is TGTGCCAGCAGCCCTCGACAGGGGATGGGTGAAAAACTGTTTTTT.

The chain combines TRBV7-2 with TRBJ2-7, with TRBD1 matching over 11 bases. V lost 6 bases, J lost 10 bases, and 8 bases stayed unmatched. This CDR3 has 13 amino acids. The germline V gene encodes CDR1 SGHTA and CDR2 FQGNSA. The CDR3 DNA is TGTGCCAGCAGGCTCCGGGACAGGGGGGTACAGTACTTC. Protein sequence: CASRLRDRGVQYF. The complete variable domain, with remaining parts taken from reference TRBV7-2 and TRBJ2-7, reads GAGVSQSPSNKVTEKGKDVELRCDPISGHTALYWYRQSLGQGLEFLIYFQGNSAPDKSGLPSDRFSAERTGGSVSTLTIQRTQQEDSAVYLCASRLRDRGVQYFGPGTRLTVT.

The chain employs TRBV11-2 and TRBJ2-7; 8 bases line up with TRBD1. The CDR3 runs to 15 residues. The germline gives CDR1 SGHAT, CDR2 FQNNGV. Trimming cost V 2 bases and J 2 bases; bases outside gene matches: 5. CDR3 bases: TGTGCCAGCAGCTTACAACCGGGACAGGCCTACGAGCAGTACTTC. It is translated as CASSLQPGQAYEQYF.

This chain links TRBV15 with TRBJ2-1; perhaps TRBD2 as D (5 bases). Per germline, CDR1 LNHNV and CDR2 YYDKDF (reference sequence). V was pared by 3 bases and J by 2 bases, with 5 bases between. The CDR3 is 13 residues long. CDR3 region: CATSSGTYNEQFF. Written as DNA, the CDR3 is TGTGCCACCAGCAGCGGGACCTACAATGAGCAGTTCTTC.

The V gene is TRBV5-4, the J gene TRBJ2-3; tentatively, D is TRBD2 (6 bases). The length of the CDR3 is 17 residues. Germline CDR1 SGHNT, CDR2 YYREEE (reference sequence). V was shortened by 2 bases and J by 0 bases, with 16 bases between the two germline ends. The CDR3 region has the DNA TGTGCCAGCAGCTTACGGGGGTCTCCCTCTAGCACAGATACGCAGTATTTT. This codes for CASSLRGSPSSTDTQYF. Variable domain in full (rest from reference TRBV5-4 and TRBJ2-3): ETGVTQSPTHLIKTRGQQVTLRCSSQSGHNTVSWYQQALGQGPQFIFQYYREEENGRGNFPPRFSGLQFPNYSSELNVNALELDDSALYLCASSLRGSPSSTDTQYFGPGTRLTVL.

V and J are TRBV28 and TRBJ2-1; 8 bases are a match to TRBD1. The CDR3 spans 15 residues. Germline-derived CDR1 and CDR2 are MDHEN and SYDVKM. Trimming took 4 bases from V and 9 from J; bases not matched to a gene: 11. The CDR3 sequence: CASSSPGQGVGEQFF. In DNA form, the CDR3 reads TGTGCCAGCAGTTCCCCCGGACAGGGAGTAGGTGAGCAGTTCTTC.

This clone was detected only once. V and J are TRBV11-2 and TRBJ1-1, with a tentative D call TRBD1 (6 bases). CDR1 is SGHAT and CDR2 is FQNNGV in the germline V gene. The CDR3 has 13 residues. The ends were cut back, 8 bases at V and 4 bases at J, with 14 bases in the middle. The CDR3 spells CASAGDVGTEAFF. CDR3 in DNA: TGTGCCAGCGCAGGGGATGTGGGCACTGAAGCTTTCTTT.

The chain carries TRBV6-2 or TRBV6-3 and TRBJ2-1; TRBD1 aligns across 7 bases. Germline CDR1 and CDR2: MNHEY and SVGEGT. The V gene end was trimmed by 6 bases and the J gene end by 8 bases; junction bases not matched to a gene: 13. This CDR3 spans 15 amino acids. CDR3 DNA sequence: TGTGCCAGCAGCCTAGGACATAACAGGGGCGATGAGCAGTTCTTC. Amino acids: CASSLGHNRGDEQFF.

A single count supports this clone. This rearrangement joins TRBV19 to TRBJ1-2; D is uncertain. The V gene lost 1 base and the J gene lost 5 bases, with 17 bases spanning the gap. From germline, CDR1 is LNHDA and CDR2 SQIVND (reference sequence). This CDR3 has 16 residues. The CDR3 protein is CASSIGLWSRLYGYTF. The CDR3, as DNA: TGTGCCAGTAGTATAGGGTTATGGAGTCGTCTTTATGGCTACACCTTC.

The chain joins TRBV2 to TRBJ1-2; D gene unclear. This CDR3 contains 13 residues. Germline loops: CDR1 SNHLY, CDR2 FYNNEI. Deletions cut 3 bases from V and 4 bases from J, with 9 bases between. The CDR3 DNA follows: TGTGCCAGCAGTGAGGAACAGTCCTATGGCTACACCTTC. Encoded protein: CASSEEQSYGYTF.

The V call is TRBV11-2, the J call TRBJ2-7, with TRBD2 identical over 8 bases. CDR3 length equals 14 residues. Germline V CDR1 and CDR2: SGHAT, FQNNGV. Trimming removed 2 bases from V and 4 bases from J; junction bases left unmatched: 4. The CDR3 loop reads CASSLLPGGYEQYF. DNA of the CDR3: TGTGCCAGCAGCTTACTCCCGGGGGGGTACGAGCAGTACTTC.

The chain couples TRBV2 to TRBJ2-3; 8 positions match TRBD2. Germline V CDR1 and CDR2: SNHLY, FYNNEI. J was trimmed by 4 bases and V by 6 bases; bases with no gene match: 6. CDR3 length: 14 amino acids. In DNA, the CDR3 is TGTGCCAGCAGGGGAACCGGGGGGGCAGATACGCAGTATTTT. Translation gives CASRGTGGADTQYF.

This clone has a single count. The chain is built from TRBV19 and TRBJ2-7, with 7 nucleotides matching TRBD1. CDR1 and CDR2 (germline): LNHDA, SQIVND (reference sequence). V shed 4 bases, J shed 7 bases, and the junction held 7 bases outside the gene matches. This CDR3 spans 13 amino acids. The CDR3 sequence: CASSTNRGEEQYF. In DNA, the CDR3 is TGTGCCAGTAGTACCAACAGGGGCGAAGAGCAGTACTTC.